This T cell receptor beta chain appears in the sequencing data of a study of blood T cells in healthy people across ages. Then a second PCR, running about 6 to 12 cycles, was carried out with a sample-barcoded 5' primer and a J-beta primer mix. TCRdb reprocessed the 5' RACE reads via MiXCR and lists one record per CDR3 protein. Among 550,000 to 700,000 distinct CDR3 sequences listed, approximately 25% were seen once. The CDR3 contains 11 residues. The V gene's germline CDR1 is MNHEY and CDR2 SMNVEV (reference sequence). Regarding this clonotype: One end of the junction does not line up with germline, which may come from a read error.

The rearrangement links TRBV27 to TRBJ2-5; 7 nucleotides line up with TRBD1. Sequenced material: blood. This clonotype was obtained from a woman in her seventies in good health. The CDR3 nucleotides read TGTGCCAGCAGTTTGGGACAGACCCGGTACTTC. Its translation: CASSLGQTRYF.